Listed below are T cell receptor beta chains from one sample, sequenced in a study of blood T cell repertoires in COVID-19. Libraries were prepared by immunoSEQ multiplex PCR; TCRdb keeps only in-frame clonotypes and omits some of them. Of hundreds of thousands of clones in the sample, over 75% are singletons; the top ten hold over 9%. Sequenced material: PBMCs or T cells enriched from blood (not recorded which). The receptors derive from a woman aged 40 to 50 who had recovered from COVID-19. Both conserved end residues are part of each CDR3. D genes are given only for firm matches. The size of a clone is reported for some rows only, either as once, few or many, or as a class for expanded clones.

TRBJ2-2	TRBD2	TRBV7-3	.	CASSPGTSGGASRELFF	TGTGCCAGCAGCCCCGGTACTAGCGGGGGGGCATCCAGGGAGCTGTTTTTT
TRBJ1-2	TRBD1	TRBV5-1	.	CASSPVTGFYTF	TGCGCCAGCAGCCCTGTGACAGGGTTCTACACCTTC
TRBJ2-5	TRBD2	TRBV28	.	CASSPVGLAGGREIQYF	TGTGCCAGCAGCCCCGTGGGGCTAGCGGGGGGCCGGGAGATCCAGTACTTC
TRBJ2-7	.	TRBV3-1/TRBV3-2	.	CASSQQGGSYEQYF	TGTGCCAGCAGCCAACAAGGCGGCTCCTACGAGCAGTACTTC
TRBJ1-4	.	TRBV5-8	.	CASSFAGATNEKLFF	TGTGCCAGCAGCTTTGCAGGGGCAACTAATGAAAAACTGTTTTTT
TRBJ1-2	.	TRBV6-2/TRBV6-3	.	CASSPNRVKTSNYGYTF	TGTGCCAGCAGTCCAAACAGGGTCAAAACTTCTAACTATGGCTACACCTTC
TRBJ1-2	.	TRBV24-1	.	CATSETGFNYGYTF	TGTGCCACCAGTGAGACAGGCTTTAACTATGGCTACACCTTC
TRBJ1-2	TRBD1	TRBV5-1	.	CASSLDRETGGYTF	TGCGCCAGCAGCTTAGACAGGGAAACGGGTGGCTACACCTTC
TRBJ2-7	TRBD2	TRBV24-1	.	CATSGSGDWYEQYF	TGTGCCACCAGTGGGAGCGGGGACTGGTACGAGCAGTACTTC
TRBJ2-3	.	TRBV29-1	.	CSAALGTQRVTQYF	TGCAGCGCTGCCCTCGGTACCCAGCGGGTAACGCAGTATTTT
TRBJ1-2	.	TRBV7-2	.	CASRELEVYGYTF	TGTGCCAGCAGGGAGCTGGAGGTCTATGGCTACACCTTC
TRBJ1-1	.	TRBV28	.	CASLQEVMNTEAFF	TGTGCCAGCCTCCAAGAGGTCATGAACACTGAAGCTTTCTTT
TRBJ2-1	TRBD2	TRBV3-1/TRBV3-2	.	CASSTETGLVGWDEQFF	TGTGCCAGCAGCACTGAAACAGGACTAGTGGGATGGGATGAGCAGTTCTTC
TRBJ2-6	.	TRBV18	.	CASSPRGPVSGANVLTF	TGTGCCAGCTCACCACGCGGCCCCGTCTCTGGGGCCAACGTCCTGACTTTC
TRBJ1-5	.	TRBV6-5	.	CASSQGLPDNQPQHF	TGTGCCAGCAGTCAGGGACTCCCCGACAATCAGCCCCAGCATTTT
TRBJ2-7	.	TRBV12-5	.	CASGLKLTGILYEQYF	TGTGCTAGTGGTTTGAAACTAACAGGGATTCTCTACGAGCAGTACTTC
TRBJ2-3	TRBD2	TRBV24-1	once	CAASGGLTDTQYF	TGTGCCGCAAGCGGGGGGTTAACAGATACGCAGTATTTT
TRBJ1-1	.	TRBV25-1	few	CASSQTGRNTEAFF	TGTGCCAGCAGTCAAACAGGGAGGAACACTGAAGCTTTCTTT
TRBJ1-1	.	TRBV30	.	CAWDEGDLGTEAFF	TGTGCCTGGGACGAGGGGGACCTGGGAACTGAAGCTTTCTTT
TRBJ2-3	TRBD2	TRBV9	.	CASSPPPVVAGITSTDTQYF	TGTGCCAGCAGCCCCCCCCCAGTAGTAGCGGGAATTACTAGCACAGATACGCAGTATTTT
TRBJ2-4	.	TRBV28	.	CASSFSQGRFSIQYF	TGTGCCAGCAGTTTCTCACAGGGCAGATTCAGCATTCAGTACTTC
TRBJ1-2	.	TRBV2	.	CASLRWRGSGYTF	TGTGCCAGTCTTCGGTGGAGGGGTAGTGGCTACACCTTC
TRBJ2-3	TRBD1	TRBV7-9	.	CASSFRDRGLDTQYF	TGTGCCAGCAGCTTCCGGGACAGGGGGCTAGATACGCAGTATTTT
TRBJ2-3	.	TRBV6-5	.	CASSYREPGTDTQYF	TGTGCCAGCAGTTATAGAGAACCCGGCACAGATACGCAGTATTTT
TRBJ1-1	.	TRBV6-6	.	CASTFGGEDTEAFF	TGTGCCAGCACCTTCGGGGGGGAGGACACTGAAGCTTTCTTT
TRBJ2-1	TRBD1	TRBV6-5	.	CASSYRDRRAYEQFF	TGTGCCAGCAGTTACCGGGACAGACGGGCCTATGAGCAGTTCTTC
TRBJ2-7	TRBD2	TRBV7-6	.	CASSFGGGYEQYF	TGTGCCAGCAGCTTCGGGGGGGGATACGAGCAGTACTTC
TRBJ2-5	TRBD1	TRBV4-3	.	CASSLSGTEETQYF	TGCGCCAGCAGCCTCTCCGGGACAGAAGAGACCCAGTACTTC
TRBJ1-4	TRBD1	TRBV3-1/TRBV3-2	.	CASSQRGAGGRTNEKLFF	TGTGCCAGCAGCCAACGAGGTGCAGGGGGTAGGACTAATGAAAAACTGTTTTTT
TRBJ1-1	.	TRBV5-4	.	CASSSYTEAFF	TGTGCCAGCAGCTCATACACTGAAGCTTTCTTT
TRBJ1-1	.	TRBV27	.	CASSYGGLQTEAFF	TGTGCCAGCAGTTACGGAGGACTTCAAACTGAAGCTTTCTTT
TRBJ1-1	.	TRBV6-2/TRBV6-3	.	CASSYSSWRSEAFF	TGTGCCAGCAGTTACTCATCCTGGAGGTCGGAAGCTTTCTTT
TRBJ1-3	.	TRBV19	.	CASSISDNSGNTIYF	TGTGCCAGTAGTATCTCGGACAACTCTGGAAACACCATATATTTT
TRBJ2-3	.	TRBV7-3	.	CASSLTFTVYF	TGTGCCAGCAGCTTAACCTTTACTGTATACTTT
TRBJ1-6	TRBD1	TRBV6-6	.	CASSYSTGADSPLHF	TGTGCCAGCAGTTACTCAACAGGGGCGGATTCACCCCTCCACTTT
TRBJ1-3	.	TRBV21-1	.	CASSRVGRGRNTIYF	TGTGCCAGCAGCCGGGTGGGCAGGGGGAGGAACACCATATATTTT
TRBJ2-7	.	TRBV28	.	CASSLNSYEQYF	TGTGCCAGCAGTTTGAACAGCTACGAGCAGTACTTC
TRBJ2-7	.	TRBV27	.	CASSLSWSGSSYEQYF	TGTGCCAGCAGTTTATCGTGGAGCGGCTCCTCCTACGAGCAGTACTTC
TRBJ1-5	TRBD1	TRBV25-1	.	CASSKDRVGYQPQHF	TGTGCCAGCAGTAAGGACAGGGTGGGGTATCAGCCCCAGCATTTT
TRBJ2-3	.	TRBV9	few	CASSVGGGGADTQYF	TGTGCCAGCAGCGTAGGCGGAGGAGGGGCAGATACGCAGTATTTT
TRBJ1-1	TRBD1	TRBV25-1	.	CASSEDRDTEAFF	TGTGCCAGCAGTGAAGACAGGGACACTGAAGCTTTCTTT
TRBJ1-1	.	TRBV19	once	CASSMGPRQGLNTEAFF	TGTGCCAGTAGTATGGGGCCCCGGCAGGGATTGAACACTGAAGCTTTCTTT
TRBJ2-7	TRBD1	TRBV6-5	.	CASSQTGGLSEQYF	TGTGCCAGCAGTCAGACAGGGGGGCTGTCCGAGCAGTACTTC
TRBJ2-1	.	TRBV7-2	.	CASSPPVNEQFF	TGTGCCAGCAGCCCCCCTGTAAATGAGCAGTTCTTC
TRBJ2-3	.	TRBV7-7	.	CASSPTGGDTDTQYF	TGTGCTAGCAGCCCTACAGGGGGGGATACAGATACGCAGTATTTT
TRBJ2-7	TRBD2	TRBV10-3	.	CAISEWGLAGDGEQYF	TGTGCCATCAGTGAGTGGGGACTAGCGGGAGATGGCGAGCAGTACTTC
TRBJ2-1	TRBD2	TRBV7-2	.	CASSSPGGNNEQFF	TGTGCCAGCAGCAGCCCCGGGGGGAACAATGAGCAGTTCTTC
TRBJ2-1	TRBD2	TRBV5-4	.	CASSFLEWRESDEQFF	TGTGCCAGCAGCTTCCTTGAGTGGCGGGAGAGCGATGAGCAGTTCTTC
TRBJ2-3	TRBD2	TRBV10-3	.	CAIRQGSGGSDTQYF	TGTGCCATCAGGCAAGGTAGCGGGGGGAGCGATACGCAGTATTTT
TRBJ1-2	TRBD1	TRBV5-1	.	CASSVRRGDYGYTF	TGCGCCAGCAGCGTTCGCAGGGGGGACTATGGCTACACCTTC
TRBJ2-7	TRBD1	TRBV7-2	.	CASTRTGGCVRYEQYF	TGTGCCAGCACAAGGACAGGGGGTTGTGTTCGGTACGAGCAGTACTTC
TRBJ2-5	.	TRBV10-3	.	CAISVEGSKETQYF	TGTGCCATCAGTGTGGAGGGGTCAAAAGAGACCCAGTACTTC
TRBJ1-4	.	TRBV5-4	.	CASSRTGGPNEKLFF	TGTGCCAGCAGCAGAACAGGCGGCCCTAATGAAAAACTGTTTTTT
TRBJ1-2	TRBD1	TRBV5-1	.	CASSLGGQLHGYTF	TGCGCCAGCAGCTTGGGGGGACAGCTTCATGGCTACACCTTC